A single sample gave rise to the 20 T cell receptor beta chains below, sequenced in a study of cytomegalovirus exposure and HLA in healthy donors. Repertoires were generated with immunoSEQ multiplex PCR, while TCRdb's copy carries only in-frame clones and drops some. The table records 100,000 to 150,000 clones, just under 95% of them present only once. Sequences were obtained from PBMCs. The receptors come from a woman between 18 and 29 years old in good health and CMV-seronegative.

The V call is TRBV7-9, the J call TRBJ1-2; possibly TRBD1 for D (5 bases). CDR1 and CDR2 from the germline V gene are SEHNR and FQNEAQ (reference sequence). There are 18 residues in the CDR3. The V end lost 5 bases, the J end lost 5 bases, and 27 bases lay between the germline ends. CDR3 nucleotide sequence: TGTGCCAGCAGCCCGTCAGGGCAGGGATCCGGTATGGGATATGGCTACACCTTC. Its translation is CASSPSGQGSGMGYGYTF.

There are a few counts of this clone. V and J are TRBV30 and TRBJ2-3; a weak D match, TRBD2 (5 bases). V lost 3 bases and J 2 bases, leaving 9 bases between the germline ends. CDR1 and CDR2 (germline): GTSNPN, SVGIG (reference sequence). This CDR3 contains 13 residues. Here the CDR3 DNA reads TGTGCCTGGAGAGCGGAGATCACAGATACGCAGTATTTT. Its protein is CAWRAEITDTQYF.

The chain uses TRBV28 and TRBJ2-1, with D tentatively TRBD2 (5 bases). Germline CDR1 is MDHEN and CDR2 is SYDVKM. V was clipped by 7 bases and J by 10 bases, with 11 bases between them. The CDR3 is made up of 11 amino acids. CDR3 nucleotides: TGTGCCAGCACTTCGGGATGGGAGCAGTTCTTC. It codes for CASTSGWEQFF.

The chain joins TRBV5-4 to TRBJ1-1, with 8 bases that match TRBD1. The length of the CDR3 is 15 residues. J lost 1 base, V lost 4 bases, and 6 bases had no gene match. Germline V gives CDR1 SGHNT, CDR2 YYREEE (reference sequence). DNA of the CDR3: TGTGCCAGCAGCCACGCGGGACAGGAGAACACTGAAGCTTTCTTT. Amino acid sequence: CASSHAGQENTEAFF. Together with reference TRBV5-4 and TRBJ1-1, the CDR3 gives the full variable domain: ETGVTQSPTHLIKTRGQQVTLRCSSQSGHNTVSWYQQALGQGPQFIFQYYREEENGRGNFPPRFSGLQFPNYSSELNVNALELDDSALYLCASSHAGQENTEAFFGQGTRLTVV.

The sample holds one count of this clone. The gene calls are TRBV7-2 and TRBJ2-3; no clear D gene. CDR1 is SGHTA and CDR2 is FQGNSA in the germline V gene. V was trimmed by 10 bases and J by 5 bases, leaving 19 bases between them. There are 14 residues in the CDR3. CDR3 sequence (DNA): TGTGCCACAAGTTCAGGCGTCACGAGAGATACGCAGTATTTT. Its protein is CATSSGVTRDTQYF.

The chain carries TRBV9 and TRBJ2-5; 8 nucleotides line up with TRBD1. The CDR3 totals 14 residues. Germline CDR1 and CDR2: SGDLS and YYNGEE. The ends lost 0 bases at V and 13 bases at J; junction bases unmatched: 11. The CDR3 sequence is CASSVEGGNRGLYF. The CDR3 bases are TGTGCCAGCAGCGTAGAGGGCGGGAACAGGGGGTTGTACTTC.

The CDR3 loop is CASSRDTGFGYGYTF. The CDR3 region has the DNA TGTGCCAGTAGTCGGGACACCGGATTTGGCTATGGCTACACCTTC. This chain links TRBV19 with TRBJ1-2; D possibly corresponds to TRBD1 (6 bases). Germline V gene lookup returns CDR1 LNHDA and CDR2 SQIVND (reference sequence). This CDR3 is built from 15 residues. V lost 5 bases, J lost 4 bases, and 17 bases lay in between.

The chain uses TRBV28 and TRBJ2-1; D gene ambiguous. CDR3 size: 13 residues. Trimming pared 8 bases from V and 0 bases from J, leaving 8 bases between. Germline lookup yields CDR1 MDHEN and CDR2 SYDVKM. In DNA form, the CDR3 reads TGTGCCAGCGCGCAGGACTCCTACAATGAGCAGTTCTTC. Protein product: CASAQDSYNEQFF.

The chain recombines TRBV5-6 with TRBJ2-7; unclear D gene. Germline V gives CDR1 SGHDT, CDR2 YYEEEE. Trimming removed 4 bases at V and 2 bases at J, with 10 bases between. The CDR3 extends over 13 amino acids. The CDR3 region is CASSNPVAYEQYF. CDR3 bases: TGTGCCAGCAGCAACCCAGTGGCCTACGAGCAGTACTTC.

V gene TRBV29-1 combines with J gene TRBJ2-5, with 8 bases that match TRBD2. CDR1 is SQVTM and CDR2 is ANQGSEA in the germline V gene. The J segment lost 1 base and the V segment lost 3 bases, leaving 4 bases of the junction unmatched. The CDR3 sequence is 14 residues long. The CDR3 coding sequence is TGCAGCGTTGACGGGACTAGTGGCCAAGAGACCCAGTACTTC. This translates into CSVDGTSGQETQYF.

The CDR3 spells CASSYSRGTGELFF. CDR3 DNA: TGTGCCAGCAGTTACTCTCGGGGGACCGGGGAGCTGTTTTTT. The rearrangement uses TRBV6-5 and TRBJ2-2; tentatively, D is TRBD2 (6 bases). Germline CDR1 is MNHEY and CDR2 is SVGAGI. With 0 bases removed from V and 5 bases from J, the gap between germline ends came to 7 bases. This CDR3 spans 14 amino acids.

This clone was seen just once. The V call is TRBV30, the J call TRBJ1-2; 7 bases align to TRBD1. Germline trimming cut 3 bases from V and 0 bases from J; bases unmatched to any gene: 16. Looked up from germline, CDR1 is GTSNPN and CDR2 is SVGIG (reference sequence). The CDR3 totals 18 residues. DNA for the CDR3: TGTGCCTGGAGGGATCGACAGGGAAGAGTCTTAGCTAACTATGGCTACACCTTC. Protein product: CAWRDRQGRVLANYGYTF.

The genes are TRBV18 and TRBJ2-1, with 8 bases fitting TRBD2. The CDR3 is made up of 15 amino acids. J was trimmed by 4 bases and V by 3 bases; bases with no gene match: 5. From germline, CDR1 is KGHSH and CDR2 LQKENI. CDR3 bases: TGTGCCAGCTCACCCTATAGCGGGGTATACAATGAGCAGTTCTTC. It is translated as CASSPYSGVYNEQFF.

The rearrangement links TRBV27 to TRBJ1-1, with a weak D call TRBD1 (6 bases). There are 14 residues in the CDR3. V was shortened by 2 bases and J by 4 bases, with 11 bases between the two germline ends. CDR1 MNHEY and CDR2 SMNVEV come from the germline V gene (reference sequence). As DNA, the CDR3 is TGTGCCAGCAGTTTACAGGGGCTGAGCACTGAAGCTTTCTTT. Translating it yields CASSLQGLSTEAFF.

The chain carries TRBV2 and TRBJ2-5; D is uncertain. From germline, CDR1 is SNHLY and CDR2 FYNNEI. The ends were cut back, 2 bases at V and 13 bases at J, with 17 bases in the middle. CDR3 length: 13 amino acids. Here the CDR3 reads CASSESLLLARYF. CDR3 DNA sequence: TGTGCCAGCAGTGAATCCTTACTGCTCGCTCGGTACTTC.

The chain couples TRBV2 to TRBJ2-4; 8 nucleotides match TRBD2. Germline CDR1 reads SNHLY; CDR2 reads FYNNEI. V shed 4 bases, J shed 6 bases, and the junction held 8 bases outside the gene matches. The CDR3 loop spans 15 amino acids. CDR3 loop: CASSALAGRGNIQYF. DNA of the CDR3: TGTGCCAGCAGTGCCCTAGCGGGCCGCGGAAACATTCAGTACTTC.

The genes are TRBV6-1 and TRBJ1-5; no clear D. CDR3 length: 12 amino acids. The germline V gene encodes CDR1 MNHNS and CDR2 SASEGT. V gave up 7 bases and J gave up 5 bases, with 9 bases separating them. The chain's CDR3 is CASKAGDQPQHF. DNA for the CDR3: TGTGCCAGCAAAGCGGGAGATCAGCCCCAGCATTTT.

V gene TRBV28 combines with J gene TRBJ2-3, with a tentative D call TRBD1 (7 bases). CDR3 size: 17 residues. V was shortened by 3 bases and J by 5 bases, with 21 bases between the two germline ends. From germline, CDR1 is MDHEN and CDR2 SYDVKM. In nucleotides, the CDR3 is TGTGCCAGCAGTTTGCAGTTTACTCAGGGGGGACTAGATACGCAGTATTTT. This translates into CASSLQFTQGGLDTQYF.

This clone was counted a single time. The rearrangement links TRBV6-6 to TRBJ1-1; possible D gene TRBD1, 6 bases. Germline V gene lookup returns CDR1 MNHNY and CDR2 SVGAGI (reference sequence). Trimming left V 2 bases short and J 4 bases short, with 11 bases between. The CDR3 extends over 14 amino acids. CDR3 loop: CASSYGGAGTEAFF. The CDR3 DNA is TGTGCCAGCAGTTACGGGGGCGCGGGCACTGAAGCTTTCTTT.

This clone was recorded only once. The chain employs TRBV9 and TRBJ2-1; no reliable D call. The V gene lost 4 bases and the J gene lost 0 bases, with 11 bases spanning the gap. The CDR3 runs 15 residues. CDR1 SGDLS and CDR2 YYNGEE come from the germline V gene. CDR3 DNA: TGTGCCAGCAGCCAAGTCTATGGCTCCTACAATGAGCAGTTCTTC. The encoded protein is CASSQVYGSYNEQFF. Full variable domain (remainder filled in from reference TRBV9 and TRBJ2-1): DSGVTQTPKHLITATGQRVTLRCSPRSGDLSVYWYQQSLDQGLQFLIQYYNGEERAKGNILERFSAQQFPDLHSELNLSSLELGDSALYFCASSQVYGSYNEQFFGPGTRLTVL.